This T cell receptor beta chain originates from a study of identical twins. Findings and limits, study-wide: In cord blood, abundant beta clonotypes had fewer insertions; memory showed no trend. The presence of invariant MAIT and iNKT cells could partly confound analyses of zero-insertion sequences.

This clonotype was detected only a few times. Its antigen is as yet unknown. V was cut by 4 bases and J by 4 bases, with 16 bases left in between. The CDR3 extends over 15 amino acids. CDR1 is DFQATT and CDR2 is SNEGSKA in the germline V gene (reference sequence). TCRdb redid the calling of the 5' RACE reads with MiXCR, one entry per CDR3 protein. The top ten clones hold approximately 4.5% of a sample with 600,000 to 700,000 distinct CDR3 sequences, 21% of them seen once. The data were also submitted as part of a second study, on T cells expressing NK-cell markers. As that report states: Among several donors, these clonotypes also ranked first in the CD3+CD56-NKG2C+ fraction. The study did not resolve the HCMV specificity of expanded NKG2C+ T cell clones.

V is TRBV20-1 and J is TRBJ2-2; D gene unclear. This TCR came from a woman aged 18-29 years in good health. Sequenced material: PBMCs. The CDR3 region is CSATRTLSPTGELFF. The CDR3 nucleotides read TGCAGTGCTACCCGAACTTTGAGTCCCACCGGGGAGCTGTTTTTT.